Following are 17 T cell receptor beta chains from one sample sequenced in a study of blood T cell repertoires in COVID-19. Profiling relied on immunoSEQ multiplex PCR, and the TCRdb table lists in-frame clones only, not all of them. The sample lists 150,000 or so clones, approximately 86% occurring once. The material sequenced was peripheral blood. Receptors were obtained from a woman in her 70s with COVID-19, enrolled during active disease.

This clone was seen just once. V gene TRBV5-1 combines with J gene TRBJ1-6, with a weak D call TRBD1 (6 bases). V lost 1 base, J lost 10 bases, and 18 bases lay in between. The CDR3 totals 16 residues. Looked up from germline, CDR1 is SGHRS and CDR2 is YFSETQ. Here the CDR3 reads CASSLQGPGSGSPLHF. CDR3 bases: TGCGCCAGCAGCTTGCAGGGGCCAGGTTCAGGGTCACCCCTCCACTTT.

The chain is built from TRBV28 and TRBJ2-1; TRBD2 might be the D (6 bases). This CDR3 spans 14 amino acids. CDR1 is MDHEN and CDR2 is SYDVKM in the germline V gene. Trimming left V 3 bases short and J 5 bases short, with 11 bases between. Here the CDR3 DNA reads TGTGCCAGCAGTTTTTCGGACTACGACAATGAGCAGTTCTTC. This sequence encodes CASSFSDYDNEQFF.

This chain uses TRBV7-9 with TRBJ2-1; D perhaps matches TRBD1 (5 bases). Germline V gene lookup returns CDR1 SEHNR and CDR2 FQNEAQ (reference sequence). The CDR3 is 15 residues long. Trimming removed 5 bases at V and 3 bases at J, with 14 bases between. The CDR3 nucleotides are TGTGCCAGCAGCCCCCCGTGGGGCCGCTACAATGAGCAGTTCTTC. It encodes CASSPPWGRYNEQFF.

The V call is TRBV27, the J call TRBJ1-6, with a weak D call TRBD1 (6 bases). CDR1 is MNHEY, CDR2 SMNVEV, per germline (reference sequence). The CDR3 totals 14 residues. Between the trimmed V and J ends, which lost 4 bases and 4 bases, there was a span of 8 bases. The CDR3 here is CASSSGQYNSPLHF. CDR3 nucleotides: TGTGCCAGCAGTTCCGGACAGTATAATTCACCCCTCCACTTT.

The chain links TRBV7-2 to TRBJ2-4, with 10 bases that match TRBD1. V dropped 5 bases and J dropped 0; count of bases not matched to a gene: 7. Per the germline V gene, CDR1 is SGHTA and CDR2 is FQGNSA. This CDR3 spans 17 amino acids. This CDR3 reads CASSPRGTGEAKNIQYF. The CDR3 DNA reads as TGTGCCAGCAGCCCGCGGGGGACAGGGGAAGCCAAAAACATTCAGTACTTC.

The V call is TRBV28, the J call TRBJ1-5; possible D gene TRBD1, 6 bases. CDR3 length: 14 amino acids. Between the trimmed V and J ends, which lost 10 bases and 7 bases, there was a span of 20 bases. Germline V CDR1 and CDR2: MDHEN, SYDVKM. The DNA for the CDR3 is TGTGCCACCGCCTCTGGACACCAGGGGCAGCCCCAGCATTTT. Residues: CATASGHQGQPQHF.

The V call is TRBV27, the J call TRBJ1-5, with TRBD1 matching over 10 bases. J lost 4 bases, V lost 5 bases, and 11 bases had no gene match. This CDR3 comprises 17 residues. Per the germline V gene, CDR1 is MNHEY and CDR2 is SMNVEV (reference sequence). CDR3 amino acids: CASSQWTGGGRNQPQHF. Written as DNA, the CDR3 is TGTGCCAGCAGTCAGTGGACAGGGGGGGGGCGTAATCAGCCCCAGCATTTT.

This chain joins TRBV10-3 and TRBJ1-3, with TRBD1 matching 11 bases. The CDR3 is 16 amino acids. Germline V CDR1 and CDR2: ENHRY, SYGVKD. Trimming took 6 bases from V and 3 from J; bases not matched to a gene: 7. The CDR3 sequence: CAISAGDRGNGNTIYF. CDR3 sequence (DNA): TGTGCCATCAGCGCCGGGGACAGGGGGAATGGAAACACCATATATTTT.

The CDR3, as DNA: TGTGCCAGCAGCTTATCACTCTGGCCCCAGCATTTT. This translates into CASSLSLWPQHF. The genes are TRBV7-2 and TRBJ1-5; D not certain. Germline V lookup: CDR1 SGHTA, CDR2 FQGNSA. Trimming stripped 2 bases from V and 9 bases from J, with 8 bases between. This CDR3 contains 12 residues.

A note on this clone: Germline and junction disagree at one end, which may indicate a read error. V gene TRBV30 combines with J gene TRBJ2-2; D may be TRBD1 (6 bases). This CDR3 comprises 16 residues. Germline V gives CDR1 GTSNPN, CDR2 SVGIG (reference sequence). CDR3 DNA sequence: TGTGCCTGGAGTGTTAGGGGAAGGGGGAACGCCGGGGAGCTGTTTTTT. It yields the protein CAWSVRGRGNAGELFF.

This clone was counted once. The gene calls are TRBV19 and TRBJ1-1; 8 bases line up with TRBD1. CDR3 length: 14 residues. CDR1 is LNHDA, CDR2 SQIVND, per germline (reference sequence). V dropped 2 bases and J dropped 5; count of bases not matched to a gene: 4. For the CDR3, the DNA is TGTGCCAGTAGTATACAGGGGGCACGGACTGAAGCTTTCTTT. This translates into CASSIQGARTEAFF.

The V call is TRBV3-1 (or the pseudogene TRBV3-2), the J call TRBJ1-6; 9 bases match TRBD1. The germline V gene encodes CDR1 LGHDT and CDR2 YNNKEL (reference sequence). The CDR3 length is 16 residues. Trimming cost V 1 base and J 10 bases; bases outside gene matches: 8. CDR3 DNA: TGTGCCAGCAGCCAAGGTCCGACAGGGGGGAGATCACCCCTCCACTTT. Its protein product is CASSQGPTGGRSPLHF.

The V gene is TRBV4-1, the J gene TRBJ2-6, with TRBD1 identical over 9 bases. The CDR3 contains 19 residues. The V gene end was trimmed by 2 bases and the J gene end by 1 base; junction bases not matched to a gene: 9. Germline V CDR1 and CDR2: MGHRA, YSYEKL. The CDR3 DNA follows: TGCGCCAGCAGCCAATTGACCGGGACAGGGAGTTCTGGGGCCAACGTCCTGACTTTC. It codes for CASSQLTGTGSSGANVLTF.

V and J are TRBV5-6 and TRBJ1-1, with 9 bases fitting TRBD1. V lost 1 base, J lost 5 bases, and 6 bases stayed unmatched. CDR3 length: 15 amino acids. CDR1 and CDR2 from the germline V gene are SGHDT and YYEEEE. CDR3: CASSLRTGGRTEAFF. CDR3 bases: TGTGCCAGCAGCTTGCGAACAGGGGGCAGGACTGAAGCTTTCTTT.

The V gene is TRBV12-3 or TRBV12-4, the J gene TRBJ2-1; the D gene is possibly TRBD2 (6 bases). The length of the CDR3 is 12 residues. V was shortened by 3 bases and J by 9 bases, with 9 bases between the two germline ends. CDR3 sequence (DNA): TGTGCCAGCAGTTTCCGGGGGAGTGAGCAGTTCTTC. Protein product: CASSFRGSEQFF.

This sequence joins TRBV3-1 (or the pseudogene TRBV3-2) and TRBJ1-6, with D possibly TRBD1 on 5 matching bases. Trimming took off 7 bases at V and 7 bases at J, with 8 bases between the two ends. Germline assignment: CDR1 LGHDT and CDR2 YNNKEL (reference sequence). The CDR3 loop spans 12 amino acids. The CDR3: CASKGPNSPLHF. DNA for the CDR3: TGTGCCAGCAAGGGGCCCAATTCACCCCTCCACTTT.

The chain recombines TRBV6-5 with TRBJ1-1; D uncertain. Germline V lookup: CDR1 MNHEY, CDR2 SVGAGI. The CDR3 consists of 13 residues. Trimming shortened V by 7 bases and J by 4 bases, and 13 bases separated the two germline ends. Written as DNA, the CDR3 is TGTGCCAGCACCGCGGCGCGGGGCACTGAAGCTTTCTTT. As protein: CASTAARGTEAFF.